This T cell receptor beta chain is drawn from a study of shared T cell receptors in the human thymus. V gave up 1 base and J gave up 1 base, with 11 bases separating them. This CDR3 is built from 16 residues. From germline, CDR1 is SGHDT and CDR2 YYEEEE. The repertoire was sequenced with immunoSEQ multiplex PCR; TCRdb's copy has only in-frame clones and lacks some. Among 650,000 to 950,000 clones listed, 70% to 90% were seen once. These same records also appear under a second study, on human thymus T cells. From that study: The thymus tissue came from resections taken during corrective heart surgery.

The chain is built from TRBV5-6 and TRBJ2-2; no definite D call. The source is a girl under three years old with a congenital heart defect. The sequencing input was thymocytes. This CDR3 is CASSLSRQKNTGELFF. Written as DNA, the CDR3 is TGTGCCAGCAGCTTGTCGCGGCAGAAGAACACCGGGGAGCTGTTTTTT.